The rows below give T cell receptor beta chains drawn from one sample of a study of cytomegalovirus exposure and HLA in healthy donors. Some clones are missing from TCRdb's copy, which holds only in-frame ones; the method was immunoSEQ multiplex PCR. The sample holds about 100,000 clones, roughly 76% seen once. The sample comprised PBMCs. The receptors shown here come from a woman in her sixties in good health and CMV-seropositive. Both conserved end residues are part of each CDR3. The D gene is left open where the match is weak. The listing skips clone size in some rows; elsewhere it reads once, few, many or a size class.

d_call,v_call,j_call,clone_size,cdr3_aa,cdr3_nt
.,TRBV30,TRBJ1-1,.,CAWDRPGRSAFF,TGTGCCTGGGATAGACCTGGGAGGTCGGCTTTCTTT
.,TRBV4-1,TRBJ2-7,once,CASSQDPTGTYEQYF,TGCGCCAGCAGCCAAGATCCGACAGGGACTTACGAGCAGTACTTC
TRBD1,TRBV10-1,TRBJ2-7,.,CASRDRFYEQYF,TGCGCCAGCAGGGACAGGTTCTACGAGCAGTACTTC
.,TRBV4-1,TRBJ1-4,.,CASSQDPGTNEKLFF,TGCGCCAGCAGCCAAGATCCGGGAACTAATGAAAAACTGTTTTTT
TRBD1,TRBV20-1,TRBJ2-7,.,CSATGGGKQYF,TGCAGTGCAACAGGGGGAGGAAAGCAGTACTTC
.,TRBV19,TRBJ1-5,.,CAFNPPRREGRSNQPQHF,TGTGCTTTTAACCCTCCTCGTAGAGAGGGAAGGAGCAATCAGCCCCAGCATTTT
.,TRBV25-1,TRBJ2-5,.,CASSEYFPSRGQETQYF,TGTGCCAGCAGTGAATATTTCCCTTCTAGGGGGCAAGAGACCCAGTACTTC
.,TRBV5-1,TRBJ2-2,.,CASSLVQGSGELFF,TGCGCCAGCAGCTTGGTTCAGGGGTCCGGGGAGCTGTTTTTT
.,TRBV7-9,TRBJ2-5,few,CASSSPGQEQETQYF,TGTGCCAGCAGCTCCCCGGGACAAGAACAAGAGACCCAGTACTTC
.,TRBV20-1,TRBJ1-1,.,CSASIESGAFF,TGCAGTGCTAGCATAGAGTCGGGAGCTTTCTTT
TRBD1,TRBV4-1,TRBJ2-7,.,CASSQEGRSGQGDEQYF,TGCGCCAGCAGCCAAGAGGGGCGGTCGGGACAGGGCGACGAGCAGTACTTC
.,TRBV2,TRBJ2-5,.,CASNSGLQEAQYF,TGTGCCAGCAATAGCGGTTTACAAGAGGCCCAGTACTTC
.,TRBV6-4,TRBJ2-1,few,CASSDRAGTANEQFF,TGTGCCAGCAGTGACAGGGCGGGGACCGCGAATGAGCAGTTCTTC
TRBD2,TRBV2,TRBJ2-7,.,CASSEIRREYADEQYF,TGTGCCAGCAGTGAAATAAGGCGGGAGTATGCCGACGAGCAGTACTTC
TRBD2,TRBV25-1,TRBJ2-5,.,CASRPGGRETQYF,TGTGCCAGCCGTCCCGGGGGGAGAGAGACCCAGTACTTC
TRBD1,TRBV11-1,TRBJ2-7,.,CASSNPGQGLVEQYF,TGTGCCAGCAGCAACCCGGGACAGGGGTTGGTAGAGCAGTACTTC
TRBD2,TRBV30,TRBJ2-7,few,CAWSQLAGRTREQYF,TGTGCCTGGAGTCAACTAGCGGGCCGGACTCGGGAGCAGTACTTC